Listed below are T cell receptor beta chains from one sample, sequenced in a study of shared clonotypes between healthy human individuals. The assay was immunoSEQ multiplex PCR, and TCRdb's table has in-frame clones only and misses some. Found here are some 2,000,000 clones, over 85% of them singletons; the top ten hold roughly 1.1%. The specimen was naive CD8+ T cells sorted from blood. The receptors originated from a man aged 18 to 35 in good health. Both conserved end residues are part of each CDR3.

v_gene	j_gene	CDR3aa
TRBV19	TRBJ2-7	CASSSGQGRDEQYF
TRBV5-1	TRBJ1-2	CASSLDPGGLNYGYTF
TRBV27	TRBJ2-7	CASSFNLDSLAYEQYF
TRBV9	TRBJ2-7	CASSVDNLSYEQYF
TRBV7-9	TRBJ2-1	CASTLPRGTSGRGEQFF
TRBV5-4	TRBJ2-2	CAVPRAGTNTGELFF
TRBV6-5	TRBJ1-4	CASSSGTIPTNEKLFF
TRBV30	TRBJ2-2	CAWTWGNTGELFF
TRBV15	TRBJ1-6	CATSRDRSSPLHF
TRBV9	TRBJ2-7	CASSEFGLGEEQYF
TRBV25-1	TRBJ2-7	CASSGNGGPSYEQYF
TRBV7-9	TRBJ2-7	CASNSGIDYEQYF
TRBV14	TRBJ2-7	CASSLYRASEQYF
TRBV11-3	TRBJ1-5	CASSLDTGTGGVNQPQHF
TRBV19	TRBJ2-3	CASSIMVDADTQYF
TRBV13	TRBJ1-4	CASSSAAENEKLFF
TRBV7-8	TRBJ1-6	CASSLGVQGVNSPLHF
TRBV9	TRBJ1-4	CASSVGGATNEKLFF
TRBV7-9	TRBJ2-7	CASSLAHAYEQYF
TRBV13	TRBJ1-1	CASSSPGSTEAFF
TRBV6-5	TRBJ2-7	CASMLLAEAYEQYF
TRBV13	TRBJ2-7	CASSLGNRQGAHYEQYF
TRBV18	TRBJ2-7	CASSPPRGEIPSYEQYF
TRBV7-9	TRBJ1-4	CASSSTGTDWEKLFF
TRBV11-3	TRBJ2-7	CASSLDLPSGSSEQYF
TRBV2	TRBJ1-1	CASYSMDEGLEAFF
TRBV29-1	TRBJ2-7	CSAAGGRVYEQYF
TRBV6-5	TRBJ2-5	CASSYFSSGLGETQYF
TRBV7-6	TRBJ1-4	CASSFRATNEKLFF
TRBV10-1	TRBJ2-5	CASSESGGLETQYF
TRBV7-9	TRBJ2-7	CASSSGGEDYEQYF
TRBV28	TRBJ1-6	CASSLPVPSYNSPLHF
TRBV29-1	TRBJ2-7	CSVLDRDDEQYF
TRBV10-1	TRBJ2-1	CASSGGTSGAHEQFF
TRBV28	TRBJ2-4	CASSVTSGGGNIQYF
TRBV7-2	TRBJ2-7	CASSLGFGTGSYEQYF
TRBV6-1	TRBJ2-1	CASSDRRNEQFF
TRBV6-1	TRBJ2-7	CASSESGRLYEQYF
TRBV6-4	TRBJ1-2	CASRQGPNYGYTF
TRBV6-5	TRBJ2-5	CASSYMGTAQETQYF
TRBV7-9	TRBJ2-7	CASSLGVGTLYEQYF
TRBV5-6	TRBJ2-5	CASSRSPGQQETQYF